The rows below give T cell receptor beta chains drawn from one sample of a study of regulatory and conventional T cells in RAG deficiency. Assay: immunoSEQ multiplex PCR; the TCRdb copy retains only in-frame clones and omits some. The table lists 34,000 or so clones, approximately 80% of them singletons. The data were also submitted as part of a second study, on regulatory T cells.

Sequencing was done on a sample of CD4+ effector T cells sorted from blood. The receptors were sampled from a human donor in good health. Each CDR3 is given with its conserved first and last residue. The D gene is left open where the match is weak. Some rows have no size entry. The others give once, few or many, or a class for an expanded clone.

V,J,size,D,CDR3,DNA
TRBV5-1,TRBJ2-5,-,-,CASSEPQETQYF,TGCGCCAGCAGCGAGCCGCAAGAGACCCAGTACTTC
TRBV5-1,TRBJ2-2,-,-,CASSPVRGRSGELFF,TGCGCCAGCAGCCCCGTAAGGGGTAGGTCCGGGGAGCTGTTTTTT
TRBV5-1,TRBJ2-5,-,TRBD1,CASSRAGTGVGETQYF,TGCGCCAGCAGTCGGGCGGGGACAGGGGTTGGAGAGACCCAGTACTTC
TRBV10-3,TRBJ1-5,-,-,CAISGYNDQPQHF,TGTGCCATTAGTGGATATAACGACCAGCCCCAGCATTTT
TRBV20-1,TRBJ2-7,-,-,CSVSREYEQYF,TGCAGTGTTAGCAGGGAATACGAGCAGTACTTC
TRBV27,TRBJ2-5,-,-,CASSFGKETRETQYF,TGTGCCAGCAGTTTTGGGAAAGAGACGCGAGAGACCCAGTACTTC
TRBV30,TRBJ2-2,-,-,CAWSMGRTGELFF,TGTGCCTGGAGTATGGGACGGACCGGGGAGCTGTTTTTT
TRBV5-1,TRBJ2-7,-,TRBD2,CASSLSPGLAYEQYF,TGCGCCAGCAGCTTGTCTCCGGGACTAGCCTACGAGCAGTACTTC
TRBV5-5,TRBJ2-7,-,-,CASSFTGQNEQYF,TGTGCCAGCAGCTTTACCGGACAGAACGAGCAGTACTTC
TRBV5-1,TRBJ2-5,-,-,CASSLVRGEETQYF,TGCGCCAGCAGCTTGGTTAGGGGGGAAGAGACCCAGTACTTC
TRBV30,TRBJ1-3,-,-,CAWSVQSGNTIYF,TGTGCCTGGAGCGTTCAGTCTGGAAACACCATATATTTT
TRBV10-3,TRBJ2-7,once,-,CAISETDAVGRSYEQYF,TGTGCCATCAGTGAGACAGACGCCGTGGGCAGGTCCTACGAGCAGTACTTC
TRBV28,TRBJ1-6,-,-,CASSITGTITYNSPLHF,TGTGCCAGCAGTATAACAGGGACTATAACCTATAATTCACCCCTCCACTTT
TRBV27,TRBJ1-5,-,-,CASSYRGDQPQHF,TGTGCCAGCAGTTACCGGGGGGATCAGCCCCAGCATTTT
TRBV19,TRBJ2-5,-,TRBD2,CASSIEAFREAQYF,TGTGCCAGTAGTATAGAGGCCTTCCGGGAGGCCCAGTACTTC
TRBV11-2,TRBJ2-5,once,-,CASSLDRGAQETQYF,TGTGCCAGCAGCTTAGATCGGGGGGCCCAAGAGACCCAGTACTTC
TRBV19,TRBJ1-6,few,-,CASSVTGLPYNSPLHF,TGTGCCAGTAGCGTAACCGGGCTCCCCTATAATTCACCCCTCCACTTT
TRBV5-1,TRBJ1-1,-,-,CASSSELNTEAFF,TGCGCCAGCAGCTCCGAACTGAACACTGAAGCTTTCTTT
TRBV6-1,TRBJ2-7,-,-,CASSEALGVVPYEQYF,TGTGCCAGCAGTGAAGCGCTAGGGGTAGTCCCCTACGAGCAGTACTTC
TRBV2,TRBJ1-5,few,TRBD1,CASSLGGGGNQPQHF,TGTGCCAGCAGCCTGGGAGGGGGCGGCAATCAGCCCCAGCATTTT
TRBV6-5,TRBJ2-5,-,-,CASSEGYETQYF,TGTGCCAGCAGTGAAGGGTATGAGACCCAGTACTTC
TRBV6-1,TRBJ1-6,-,TRBD1,CASRDRGLNSPLHF,TGTGCCAGCAGGGACAGGGGATTGAATTCACCCCTCCACTTT
TRBV7-6,TRBJ2-3,-,-,CASSLEAGVSTDTQYF,TGTGCCAGCAGCTTAGAGGCAGGGGTGAGCACAGATACGCAGTATTTT